These T cell receptor beta chains were read from a single sample in a study of blood T cell repertoires in COVID-19. Sequencing used immunoSEQ multiplex PCR; TCRdb keeps in-frame clones, though not all of them. This table has over 50,000 clones, approximately 86% appearing once. Material for sequencing was peripheral blood. The source of these receptors is a human donor in a cohort sampled during active COVID-19. CDR3s include the opening cysteine and the closing phenylalanine or tryptophan. D genes are given only for firm matches. The size field is filled for only some rows; it gives once, few, many or a size class.

d_call j_call v_call clone_size cdr3_nt cdr3_aa
. TRBJ2-5 TRBV21-1 once TGTGCCAGCAGCAAAGTGGCCGGGGACAGGGAAGAGACCCAGTACTTC CASSKVAGDREETQYF
TRBD2 TRBJ2-3 TRBV29-1 . TGCAGCGTTGAACCAGCGGGGCGGCCAGATACGCAGTATTTT CSVEPAGRPDTQYF
. TRBJ2-5 TRBV7-9 . TGTGCCAGCAGCCGGGGACGGGAGAGTGAGACCCAGTACTTC CASSRGRESETQYF
. TRBJ1-6 TRBV27 . TGTGCCAGCAGTTTAAGCACAGGGTGGACCTATAATTCACCCCTCCACTTT CASSLSTGWTYNSPLHF
. TRBJ1-4 TRBV4-1 . TGCGCCAGCAGCCTGATTCACCAGGGTACTAATGAAAAACTGTTTTTT CASSLIHQGTNEKLFF
. TRBJ2-2 TRBV3-1/TRBV3-2 few TGTGCCAGCAGCCACACTAGCGGGGAGCTGTTTTTT CASSHTSGELFF
. TRBJ1-1 TRBV7-2 . TGTGCCAGCAGCTTCCCCGGGGGGCAAGGGACTGAAGCTTTCTTT CASSFPGGQGTEAFF
TRBD1 TRBJ2-7 TRBV4-1 . TGCGCCAGCAGCCAAGCCGGGACAGGGAACTACGAGCAGTACTTC CASSQAGTGNYEQYF
TRBD1 TRBJ2-1 TRBV28 once TGTGCCAGCAGTTTAGTCGGGACAGGGCTCGGGGGTGAGCAGTTCTTC CASSLVGTGLGGEQFF
TRBD2 TRBJ2-4 TRBV4-1 . TGCGCCAGCAGCCAAGATTTAAGCGGGGGTTACATTCAGTACTTC CASSQDLSGGYIQYF
TRBD1 TRBJ2-1 TRBV7-8 . TGTGCCAGCAGCTTTTACCCCGACAGGGCTCGCAATGAGCAGTTCTTC CASSFYPDRARNEQFF
. TRBJ1-2 TRBV28 . TGTGCCAGCAGCTTGGACAGAGACTATGGCTACACCTTC CASSLDRDYGYTF
. TRBJ1-3 TRBV12-3/TRBV12-4 . TGTGCCAGCAGACTCACAGGGCGGCACACCATATATTTT CASRLTGRHTIYF
. TRBJ2-6 TRBV19 . TGTGCCAGTAGTATAAGGCAGGCCTACTTACATGAGGCCAACGTCCTGACTTTC CASSIRQAYLHEANVLTF
. TRBJ1-6 TRBV10-3 . TGTGCCACCATGGGGGAGGGGTGGATCACCCTCCACTTT CATMGEGWITLHF
. TRBJ1-6 TRBV12-3/TRBV12-4 . TGTGCCAGCAGTACAAGGAGGGACTCACCCCTCCACTTT CASSTRRDSPLHF
. TRBJ2-5 TRBV7-3 . TGTGCCAGCAGCTTAATGGGAGGACAGGATATAGAGACCCAGTACTTC CASSLMGGQDIETQYF
TRBD1 TRBJ2-6 TRBV28 . TGTGCCAGCAGTTTTAAAGGGGGCGCAGGGGCCAACGTCCTGACTTTC CASSFKGGAGANVLTF
TRBD2 TRBJ2-1 TRBV5-1 . TGCGCCAGCAGCTTGGTGGCTAGCGGGAGAGGCGAGCAGTTCTTC CASSLVASGRGEQFF
TRBD1 TRBJ1-6 TRBV18 . TGTGCCAGCTCACCACAGGGGGCAGATTCACCCCTCCACTTT CASSPQGADSPLHF
. TRBJ2-3 TRBV7-2 . TGTGCCAGCAGCTCTCCACCCCCCCGGGATACGCAGTATTTT CASSSPPPRDTQYF
TRBD1 TRBJ1-1 TRBV7-2 . TGTGCCAGCAGGTTAACAGGGGGCCAAGGGAACACTGAAGCTTTCTTT CASRLTGGQGNTEAFF
. TRBJ1-3 TRBV7-2 . TGTGCCAGCAGCTTGGCAGTTACTGGAAACACCATATATTTT CASSLAVTGNTIYF
. TRBJ2-7 TRBV6-6 . TGTGCCAGCAGTCCAGGGTGGGGCTACGAGCAGTACTTC CASSPGWGYEQYF
. TRBJ2-7 TRBV9 once TGTGCCAGCAGCGGGGGGCACGGGCGGTATGAGCAGTACTTC CASSGGHGRYEQYF
. TRBJ1-6 TRBV7-2 . TGTGCCAGCAGCGGACAAAGACCTCGGAGTTCACCCCTCCACTTT CASSGQRPRSSPLHF
TRBD2 TRBJ2-5 TRBV19 . TGTGCCAGTAGTATTTGGGGCGGGGGTCAAGAGACCCAGTACTTC CASSIWGGGQETQYF